The entry below describes one TCR beta chain. This record belongs to a study of control samples from healthy donors and cancer patients. TCRdb's table, derived via immunoSEQ multiplex PCR, lists solely in-frame clones and lacks some. The table lists some 150,000 clones, roughly 95% of them singletons. J was trimmed by 4 bases and V by 2 bases; bases with no gene match: 2. CDR3 length: 14 amino acids. In germline, CDR1 is SQVTM, CDR2 ANQGSEA. The clonotype was recovered from a woman aged 25 to 39 in good health. The chain employs TRBV29-1 and TRBJ2-2, with TRBD2 matching 9 bases. Sequencing input: blood. CDR3 DNA sequence: TGCAGCGTTGAACTAGCGGGAATCACCGGGGAGCTGTTTTTT. Protein sequence: CSVELAGITGELFF.